This is a list of T cell receptor beta chains from one sample in a study of tumor-infiltrating lymphocytes in primary liver carcinoma. One entry per CDR3 protein, called by TCRdb with MiXCR from the multiplex PCR reads. Here the sample spans hundreds of thousands of distinct CDR3 sequences, around three fifths being singletons. The sample was peripheral blood. These receptors were taken from a woman under 40 with primary liver carcinoma and hepatitis B virus infection. Each CDR3 is given with its conserved first and last residue. The D gene is left open where the match is weak. The listing skips clone size in some rows; elsewhere it reads once, few, many or a size class.

>TRBV5-6|-|-|TRBJ2-2
TGTGCCAGCATGTATGGGGTCGGGGAGCTGTTTTTT
CASMYGVGELFF
>TRBV6-6|once|TRBD2|TRBJ2-7
TGTGCCAGCAGTTCGGCGGGAGGAAAGTACGAGCAGTACTTC
CASSSAGGKYEQYF
>TRBV6-1|few|-|TRBJ2-4
TGTGCCAGCAGTGAAGGGGTAGGGAAGTCATACATTCAGTACTTC
CASSEGVGKSYIQYF
>TRBV7-9|-|TRBD2|TRBJ2-1
TGTGCCAGCAGCTTATCACTAGCGGGAGTAAGTGAGCAGTTCTTC
CASSLSLAGVSEQFF
>TRBV5-6|-|-|TRBJ2-2
TGTGGCAGCAGCTTGGCACCCAGAGTCACCGGGGGGCTGTTCTTT
CGSSLAPRVTGGLFF
>TRBV11-2|-|-|TRBJ2-3
TGTGCCAGTAGCTTAAACGGGGAGACAGATACGCAGTATTTT
CASSLNGETDTQYF
>TRBV5-1|-|TRBD1|TRBJ1-2
TGCGCCAGCACCAAAGGGTTACAGGGGGCGCGTAACTATGGCTACACCTTC
CASTKGLQGARNYGYTF
>TRBV7-8|few|-|TRBJ2-7
TGTGCCAGCGGCGGACAATACGAGCAGTACTTC
CASGGQYEQYF
>TRBV7-9|-|TRBD2|TRBJ2-7
TGTGCCAGCATCGACGGACTAGCGGGAGTCATCCACGAGCAGTACTTC
CASIDGLAGVIHEQYF
>TRBV4-3|-|-|TRBJ1-3
TGCGCCAGCAGCGTGACCTGGAGGGTCTCTGGAAACACCATATATTTT
CASSVTWRVSGNTIYF
>TRBV10-2|-|TRBD1|TRBJ2-6
TGCGCCAGAAGTGAGGCAGGGGGTTATGGGGCCAACGTCCTGACTTTC
CARSEAGGYGANVLTF
>TRBV6-5|many|TRBD1|TRBJ1-5
TGTGCCAGCAGGTCGACAGGGGATCAGCCCCAGCATTTT
CASRSTGDQPQHF
>TRBV5-1|-|-|TRBJ1-5
TGCGCCAGCAGCCCTCAGGGTGGGAGTCAGCACCAGCATTTT
CASSPQGGSQHQHF
>TRBV29-1|-|TRBD1|TRBJ2-7
TGTAGCGTGTCCTCCTGGGACAGGGGATACTACGAGCAGTACTTC
CSVSSWDRGYYEQYF
>TRBV29-1|-|-|TRBJ2-3
TGCAGCGTTGCACAGGAGTCTAGCACAGATACGCAGTATTTT
CSVAQESSTDTQYF
>TRBV12-3/TRBV12-4|many|-|TRBJ1-5
TGTGCCAGCAGTTTAGCACCTTATCAGCCCCAGCATTTT
CASSLAPYQPQHF
>TRBV19|-|TRBD1|TRBJ2-2
TGTGCCAGTAGGGATACAGGGACAGGCGTCACCGGGGAGCTGTTTTTT
CASRDTGTGVTGELFF
>TRBV4-2|many|-|TRBJ2-7
TGTGCCAGCAGCTTTGGGGGCTACGAGCAGTACTTC
CASSFGGYEQYF
>TRBV29-1|-|TRBD2|TRBJ2-7
TGCAGCGTCCTAGCGGGAGGGTACAACGAGCAGTACTTC
CSVLAGGYNEQYF
>TRBV12-3/TRBV12-4|few|-|TRBJ2-1
TGTGCCAGCACAGTCCCTAGCTCCTACAATGAGCAGTTCTTC
CASTVPSSYNEQFF
>TRBV29-1|-|-|TRBJ2-4
TGCAGCCTCTCTTCCCCAAGCGAGTTAGCCAAAAACATTCAGTACTTC
CSLSSPSELAKNIQYF
>TRBV5-5|-|-|TRBJ1-5
TGTGCCAGCAGCTTGGCATCCCTGAGCAATCAGCCCCAGCATTTT
CASSLASLSNQPQHF
>TRBV12-3/TRBV12-4|-|-|TRBJ2-7
TGTGCCAGCAGCATCGGTCTGCGGGGAACCTACGAGCAGTACTTC
CASSIGLRGTYEQYF
>TRBV30|-|-|TRBJ2-1
TGTGCCTGGGAGACCGTCAATGAGCAGTTCTTC
CAWETVNEQFF
>TRBV21-1|-|-|TRBJ2-7
TGTGCCAGCAGCAAAGTTTTAGGAGGGGGGCCCCACGAGCAGTACTTC
CASSKVLGGGPHEQYF
>TRBV7-8|-|TRBD2|TRBJ2-1
TGTGCCAGCAGCTTAGAAGGTGGCGGGAGGGCCAAGTCCTACAATGAGCAGTTCTTC
CASSLEGGGRAKSYNEQFF
>TRBV11-3|many|TRBD2|TRBJ2-1
TGTGCCAGCAGCCTCACGGGCGGGGGCTACAATGAGCAGTTCTTC
CASSLTGGGYNEQFF
>TRBV30|-|-|TRBJ2-1
TGTGCCTGGAGTGTAATTAGCAGCGGATCCTACAATGAGCAGTTCTTC
CAWSVISSGSYNEQFF
>TRBV10-1|few|TRBD1|TRBJ2-5
TGCGCCAGCAGCGGCCGGACAGGGGAGACCCAGTACTTC
CASSGRTGETQYF
>TRBV7-8|few|TRBD2|TRBJ2-1
TGTGCCAGCAGCTATACCCCCCTCTCTAGCGGGAGAAATGAGCAGTTCTTC
CASSYTPLSSGRNEQFF
>TRBV29-1|-|TRBD1|TRBJ2-7
TGCAGCGCCGGGACAGCCTACGGGCAGTATTTC
CSAGTAYGQYF
>TRBV29-1|few|-|TRBJ2-2
TGCAGCGTCGTTCATCCGACCGGGGAGCTGTTTTTT
CSVVHPTGELFF
>TRBV29-1|-|TRBD1|TRBJ1-2
TGCAGCGTAAGGACAGGGGGCGGTTACTATAGCTACACCTTC
CSVRTGGGYYSYTF
>TRBV28|once|TRBD1|TRBJ2-7
TGTGCCAGCAGTTTCGGACAGGGGGGCGAATACGTGCAGTACTTC
CASSFGQGGEYVQYF
>TRBV29-1|-|-|TRBJ2-7
TGCAGCGCCATGAGATCTGGGACCGGCACTCCCTACGAGCGGTACTTC
CSAMRSGTGTPYERYF
>TRBV28|-|TRBD2|TRBJ2-6
TGTGCCAGCAGTTTAAACCGGCTAGCGGGAGGGGGCTTCTCTGGGGCCAACGTCCTGACTTTC
CASSLNRLAGGGFSGANVLTF
>TRBV6-5|-|-|TRBJ2-7
TGTGCCAGTAGTTCGGACAGTTACAATGAGCAGTACTTC
CASSSDSYNEQYF
>TRBV28|-|-|TRBJ1-3
TGTGCCAGCAAAAGCCTTGGAAACACCATATATTTT
CASKSLGNTIYF
>TRBV11-2|many|-|TRBJ2-7
TGTGCCAGCAGCTTATACGAGGGCACCGAGCAGTACTTC
CASSLYEGTEQYF
>TRBV24-1|few|-|TRBJ2-7
TGTGCCACCAGTGATAAGTACGAGCAGTACTTC
CATSDKYEQYF
>TRBV7-9|-|-|TRBJ1-2
TGTGCCAGCAGCTTAGGGGCTGAAGAAACTAACTATGGCTACACCTTC
CASSLGAEETNYGYTF
>TRBV4-3|-|-|TRBJ2-6
TGCGCCAGCAGCCAAGATTCTGGGGCCAACGTCCTGACTTTC
CASSQDSGANVLTF
>TRBV7-9|-|TRBD1|TRBJ1-3
TGTGCCAGCTGGGGACAGACAACCGGAAACACCATATATTTT
CASWGQTTGNTIYF
>TRBV4-1|many|TRBD1|TRBJ1-6
TGCGCCAGCAGCCAAGGGACAGGGACGTTAAGGTCACCCCTCCACTTT
CASSQGTGTLRSPLHF
>TRBV4-1|many|-|TRBJ2-7
TGCGCCAGCAGCCAATCCAGGACGGCCGAGCAGTACTTC
CASSQSRTAEQYF
>TRBV7-9|few|-|TRBJ2-5
TGTGCCAGCAGCTTAGCCTCGAGGTACCAAGAGACCCAGTACTTC
CASSLASRYQETQYF
>TRBV12-3/TRBV12-4|-|-|TRBJ1-2
TGTGCCAGCAGTCCGCGTGTAGGGGCCAACTATGGCTACACCTTC
CASSPRVGANYGYTF
>TRBV30|few|-|TRBJ1-3
TGTGCCTGGAGTGTACGTCAGGCTAACACCATATATTTT
CAWSVRQANTIYF
>TRBV28|-|TRBD1|TRBJ2-3
TGTGCCAGCAGTAGACAGGGGGTAGATACGCAGTATTTT
CASSRQGVDTQYF
>TRBV14|-|TRBD2|TRBJ2-1
TGTGCCAGCAACCCACTGGCGGGAGGGAACAATGAGCAGTTCTTC
CASNPLAGGNNEQFF
>TRBV29-1|many|-|TRBJ1-1
TGCAGCGCAGGGTTGGTGGAAACTGAAGCTTTCTTT
CSAGLVETEAFF